This T cell receptor beta chain is from a study of blood T cell repertoires in COVID-19. As processed by the authors: Amplification from reference gene primers served as the basis for estimated nucleated cell counts. TCRdb keeps only in-frame clones here, not all; method: immunoSEQ multiplex PCR. V and J calls and clone size are those listed in that table; D and trimming were worked out from the DNA. The top ten hold 4.5% to 7% of the sample, which has about 320,000 clones, roughly 85% seen once. The study drew participants aged about 18 to 95 years from 20 to 30 US areas. Assignment of participants to cohorts was predicated upon participant-reported clinical history. Two negative PCRs, clearance, or symptom resolution characterized the recovered Cohort 3 donors. Sample: PBMCs or T cells enriched from blood (not recorded which). The source is a woman in her 30s who had recovered from COVID-19.

CDR3 in DNA: TGTGCCTGGAGTGTACAGGCCTACAATGAGCAGTTCTTC. As protein: CAWSVQAYNEQFF. The genes are TRBV30 and TRBJ2-1, with a tentative D call TRBD1 (5 bases). This CDR3 is built from 13 residues. The ends were cut back, 0 bases at V and 2 bases at J, with 5 bases in the middle. CDR1 is GTSNPN and CDR2 is SVGIG in the germline V gene (reference sequence).